The T cell receptor beta chain described here comes from a study of T cell responses to AZD1222 COVID-19 vaccine. Whole-study findings and limits: In a largely white British group with more females than males, clonal diversity was possibly underestimated. With two AZD1222 doses given, Spike-specific TCR breadth and depth both rose. Nearly half of spike-specific TCRs reportedly target unmutated variant regions. Seropositive at baseline were only a handful of AZD1222 recipients.

As regards this clone: The antigen remains undetermined.

This table comes from immunoSEQ multiplex PCR, and its TCRdb copy is limited to in-frame clones, with some not included. The sample has over 85,000 clones, about 85% seen once. CDR1 and CDR2 from the germline V gene are SGHDN and FVKESK. This CDR3 spans 12 amino acids. V gave up 6 bases and J gave up 9 bases; unmatched junction bases: 4. The receptor's source is an adult in good health. The sample in question was peripheral blood, obtained on day 0 of AZD1222 vaccination. The gene calls are TRBV14 and TRBJ2-1, with TRBD1 matching over 8 bases. The CDR3 nucleotides read TGTGCCAGCAGTGCAGGGGGCCGTGAGCAGTTCTTC. It specifies CASSAGGREQFF.